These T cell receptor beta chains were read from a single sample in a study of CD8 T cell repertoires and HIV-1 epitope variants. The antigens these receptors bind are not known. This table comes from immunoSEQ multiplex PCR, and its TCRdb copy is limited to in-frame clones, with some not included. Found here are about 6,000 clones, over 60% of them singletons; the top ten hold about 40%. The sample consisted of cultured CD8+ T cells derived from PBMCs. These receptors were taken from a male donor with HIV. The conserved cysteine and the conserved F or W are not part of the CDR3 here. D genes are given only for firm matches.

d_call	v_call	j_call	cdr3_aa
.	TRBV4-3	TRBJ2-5	ASSQEDRSTETQY
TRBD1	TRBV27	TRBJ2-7	ASSLSGTDSYEQY
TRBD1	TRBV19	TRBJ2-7	ASSIIQGFGYEQY
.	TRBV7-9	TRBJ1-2	ASPRQGYGYT
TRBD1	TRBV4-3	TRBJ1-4	ASSQAGGAEEKLF
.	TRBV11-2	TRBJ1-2	ASSSNSNTNYGYT
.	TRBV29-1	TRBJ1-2	LTEGEEGYT
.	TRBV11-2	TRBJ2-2	ASSLFYRTRGLTGELF
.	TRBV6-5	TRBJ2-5	ASRSTDDQETQY
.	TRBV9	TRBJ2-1	ASSVDGDYNEQF
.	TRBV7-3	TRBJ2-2	ASSDTGPGELF
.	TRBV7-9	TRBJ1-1	ASSLEVTYRAF
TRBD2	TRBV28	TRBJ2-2	GMRREDTGELF
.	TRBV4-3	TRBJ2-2	ASSQDRPFTGELF
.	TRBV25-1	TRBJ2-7	ASGRLPYEQY
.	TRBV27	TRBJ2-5	ASSGAAALQETQY
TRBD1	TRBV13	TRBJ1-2	ASSSNDREKPNYGYT
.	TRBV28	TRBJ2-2	ASKGFFSGVNTGELF
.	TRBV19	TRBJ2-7	ASSIGQIRSYEQY
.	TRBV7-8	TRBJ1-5	ASSLFGWEGRSNQPQH
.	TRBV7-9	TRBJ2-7	ASTPFERDYEQY
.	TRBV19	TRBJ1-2	ASSIDHRAGYT
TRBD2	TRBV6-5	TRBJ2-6	ASSYTGGSGANVLT
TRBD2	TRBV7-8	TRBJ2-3	ASSSRGLAGGQGTDTQY
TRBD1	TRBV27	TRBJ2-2	ASSLRPPFVAGGMTGELF
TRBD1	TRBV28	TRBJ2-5	ASSLQGQGQETQY
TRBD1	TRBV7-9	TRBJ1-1	ASSTDTGVSTEAF
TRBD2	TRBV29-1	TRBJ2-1	SPGGGAGNEQF
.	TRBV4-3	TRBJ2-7	ASSQDLTLNYEQY
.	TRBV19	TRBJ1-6	ASSIGDGENSPLH
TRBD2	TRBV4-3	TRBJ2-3	ASSQDHGLAGVASTDTQY
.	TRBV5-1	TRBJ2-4	ASSLGTELAKNIQY
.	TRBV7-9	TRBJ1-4	ASSLGLNEKLF
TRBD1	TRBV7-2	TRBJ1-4	ASSLGTGREKLF
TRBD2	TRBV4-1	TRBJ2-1	ASSQDQREGYNEQF
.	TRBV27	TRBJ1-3	ASSADGYSGNTIY
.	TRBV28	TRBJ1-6	ASRGQSNSPLH
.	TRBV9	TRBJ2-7	ASSVGGVGREQY
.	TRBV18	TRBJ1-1	ASLEGSEAF
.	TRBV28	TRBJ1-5	ASSLALWRWANQPQH
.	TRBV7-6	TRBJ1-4	ASSPRGFNEKLF
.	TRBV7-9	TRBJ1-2	ASSHGGDGYT
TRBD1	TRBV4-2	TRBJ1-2	ASSQVRDSYGYT
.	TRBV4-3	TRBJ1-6	ASSQEGGTSYNSPLH
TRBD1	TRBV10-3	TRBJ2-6	AIFGTDSSGANVLT
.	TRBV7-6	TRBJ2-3	ASSLLGTDTQY
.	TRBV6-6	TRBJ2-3	ATKPPSTDTQY
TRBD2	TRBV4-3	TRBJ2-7	ASSQASGVLGEQY
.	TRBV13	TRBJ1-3	ASSGGFGASSGNTIY
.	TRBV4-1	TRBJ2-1	ASRLGTYSYNEQF
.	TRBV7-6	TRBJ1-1	ASSLGENTEAF